This T cell receptor (beta chain) was identified during a study of T cells in Graves' hyperthyroidism and ophthalmopathy. Study-level findings and limits: Blood held most thyroid clonotypes expanded above 0.001 frequency. Ophthalmopathy and stable hyperthyroidism were told apart by a 13 V-J model. Before onset, by a median of about six months, the model predicted ophthalmopathy.

V was cut by 2 bases and J by 2 bases, with 22 bases left in between. This CDR3 is 18 amino acids long. From RNA transcripts, TCR beta CDR3 regions were amplified. In the first-round RT-PCR of the TCR CDR3, the HTBI primer set was used. TCRdb re-analysed the multiplex PCR reads in MiXCR, keeping a single row per CDR3 protein. The sample carries under 350,000 distinct CDR3 sequences, 15% to 20% recorded once. This clonotype has a count of ten or more. Its antigen is not known. Sequences were obtained from blood. This receptor was obtained from a woman aged 60-70 years with Graves' ophthalmopathy. The chain recombines TRBV12-3 or TRBV12-4 with TRBJ2-7; D call uncertain. CDR3 amino acids: CASSLMFPSGRLAYEQYF. Here the CDR3 DNA reads TGTGCCAGCAGTTTAATGTTCCCATCGGGCAGGTTGGCCTACGAGCAGTACTTC.